Listed below are T cell receptor beta chains from one sample, sequenced in a study of T cell repertoires in cytomegalovirus infection. In TCRdb, the reads were re-called with MiXCR into one record per CDR3 protein. Among 340,000 or so distinct CDR3 sequences, just under 25% were seen once, and the ten largest hold about 14%. The antigens of these receptors remain unknown. This sample comprised cultured PBMCs, obtained from culture after CMV antigen stimulation. These receptors were obtained from a human donor in good health (CMV status not recorded). Some clones in this sample may be carry-over from other donors' samples. CDR3s include the opening cysteine and the closing phenylalanine or tryptophan. The order of the fields is D gene, clone size, J gene, V gene, CDR3 protein, CDR3 DNA. D genes are given only for firm matches. Size tells how often a clone was seen (once, few, many) or the class of an expanded clone, and some rows leave it out.

NA | NA | TRBJ1-1 | TRBV10-3 | CAAPRGPIIGEAFF | TGTGCCGCGCCGCGGGGGCCAATAATTGGTGAAGCTTTCTTT
NA | NA | TRBJ2-3 | TRBV11-2 | CASSSYSDTQYF | TGTGCCAGCAGCTCATACAGTGATACGCAGTATTTT
NA | NA | TRBJ1-1 | TRBV29-1 | CSAIGLLNTEAFF | TGCAGCGCCATCGGGTTATTGAACACTGAAGCTTTCTTT
NA | NA | TRBJ2-3 | TRBV28 | CATAGQLSTDTQYF | TGTGCCACGGCGGGGCAACTGAGCACAGATACGCAGTATTTT
NA | NA | TRBJ1-4 | TRBV10-3 | CAIAAGAEGEKLFF | TGTGCCATCGCCGCAGGGGCCGAAGGGGAAAAACTGTTTTTT
NA | once | TRBJ2-3 | TRBV11-2 | CASSLGPGLEYTDTQYF | TGTGCCAGCAGCTTGGGCCCGGGACTTGAATACACAGATACGCAGTATTTT
NA | NA | TRBJ2-4 | TRBV15 | CATSIGGAKNIQYF | TGTGCCACCAGCATCGGTGGTGCCAAAAACATTCAGTACTTC
NA | few | TRBJ2-5 | TRBV20-1 | CSARETAGRALTETQYF | TGCAGTGCTAGAGAGACCGCGGGACGAGCCTTAACAGAGACCCAGTACTTC
NA | many | TRBJ2-7 | TRBV6-6 | CASSYRTGNSYEQYF | TGTGCCAGCAGTTACAGGACTGGAAACTCCTACGAGCAGTACTTC
NA | few | TRBJ1-1 | TRBV19 | CASQTLRNTEAFF | TGTGCCAGCCAAACTTTAAGGAACACTGAAGCTTTCTTT
TRBD1 | once | TRBJ2-1 | TRBV19 | CASARGSYNEQFF | TGTGCCAGCGCCAGGGGGTCCTACAATGAGCAGTTCTTC
NA | once | TRBJ1-6 | TRBV28 | CASSSNQAEYNSPLHF | TGTGCCAGCAGCTCAAACCAGGCGGAATATAATTCACCCCTCCACTTT